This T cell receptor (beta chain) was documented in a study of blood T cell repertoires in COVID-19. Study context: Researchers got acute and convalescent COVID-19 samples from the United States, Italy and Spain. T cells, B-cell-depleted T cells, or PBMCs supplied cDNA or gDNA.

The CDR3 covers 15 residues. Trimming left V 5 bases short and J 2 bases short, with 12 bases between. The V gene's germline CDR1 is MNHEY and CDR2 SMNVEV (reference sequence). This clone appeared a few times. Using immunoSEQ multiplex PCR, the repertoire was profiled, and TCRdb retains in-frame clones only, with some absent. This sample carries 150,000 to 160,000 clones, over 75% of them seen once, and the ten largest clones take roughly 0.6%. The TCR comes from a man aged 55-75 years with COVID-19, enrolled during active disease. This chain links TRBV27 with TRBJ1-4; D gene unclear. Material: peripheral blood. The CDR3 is CASSRPPGTNEKLFF. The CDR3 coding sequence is TGTGCCAGCAGTCGACCACCGGGGACTAATGAAAAACTGTTTTTT.